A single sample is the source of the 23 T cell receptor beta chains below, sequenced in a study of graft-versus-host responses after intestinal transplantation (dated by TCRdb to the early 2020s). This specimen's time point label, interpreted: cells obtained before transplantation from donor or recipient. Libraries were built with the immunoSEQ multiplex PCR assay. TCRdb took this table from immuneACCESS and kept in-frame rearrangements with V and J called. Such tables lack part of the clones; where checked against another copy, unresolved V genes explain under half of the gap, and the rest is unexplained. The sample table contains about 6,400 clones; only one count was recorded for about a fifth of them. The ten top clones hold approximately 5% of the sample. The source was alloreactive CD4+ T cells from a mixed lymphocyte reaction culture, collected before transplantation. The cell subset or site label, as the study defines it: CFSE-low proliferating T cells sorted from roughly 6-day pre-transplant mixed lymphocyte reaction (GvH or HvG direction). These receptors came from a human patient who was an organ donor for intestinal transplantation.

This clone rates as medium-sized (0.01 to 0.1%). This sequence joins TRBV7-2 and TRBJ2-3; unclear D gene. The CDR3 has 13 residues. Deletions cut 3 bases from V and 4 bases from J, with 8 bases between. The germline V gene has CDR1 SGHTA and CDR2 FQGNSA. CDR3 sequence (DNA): TGTGCCAGCAGCTTTGACGGTTCAGATACGCAGTATTTT. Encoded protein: CASSFDGSDTQYF.

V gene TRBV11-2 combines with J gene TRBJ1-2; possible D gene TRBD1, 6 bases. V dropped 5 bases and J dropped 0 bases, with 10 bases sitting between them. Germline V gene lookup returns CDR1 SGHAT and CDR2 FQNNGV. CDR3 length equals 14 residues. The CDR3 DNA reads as TGTGCCAGCAGCCAAAACAGGGCTAACTATGGCTACACCTTC. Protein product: CASSQNRANYGYTF.

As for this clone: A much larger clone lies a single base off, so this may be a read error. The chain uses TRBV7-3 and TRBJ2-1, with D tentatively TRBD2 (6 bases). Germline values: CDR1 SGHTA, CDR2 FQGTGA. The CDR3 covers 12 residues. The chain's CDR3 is CASGTAYNGQFF. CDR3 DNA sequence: TGTGCCAGTGGGACTGCCTACAATGGGCAGTTCTTC.

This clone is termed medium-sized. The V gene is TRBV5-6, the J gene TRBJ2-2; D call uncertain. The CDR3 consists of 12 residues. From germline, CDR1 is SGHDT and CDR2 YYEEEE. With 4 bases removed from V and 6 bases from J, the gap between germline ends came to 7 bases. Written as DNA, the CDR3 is TGTGCCAGCAGCATGTCACCCGGGGAGCTGTTTTTT. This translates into CASSMSPGELFF.

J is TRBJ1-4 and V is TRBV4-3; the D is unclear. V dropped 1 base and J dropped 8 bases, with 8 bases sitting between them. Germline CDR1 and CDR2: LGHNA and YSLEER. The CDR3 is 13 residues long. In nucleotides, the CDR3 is TGCGCCAGCAGCCAAGCGACAACGGAAAAACTGTTTTTT. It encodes CASSQATTEKLFF.

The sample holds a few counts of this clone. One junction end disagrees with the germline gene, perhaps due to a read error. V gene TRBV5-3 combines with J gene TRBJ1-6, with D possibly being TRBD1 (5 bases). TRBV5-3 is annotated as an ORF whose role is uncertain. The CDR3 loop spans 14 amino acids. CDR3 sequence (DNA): TGTGCCAGCAGCTTGATTGGCGGGGGATCACCCCTCCACTTT. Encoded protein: CASSLIGGGSPLHF.

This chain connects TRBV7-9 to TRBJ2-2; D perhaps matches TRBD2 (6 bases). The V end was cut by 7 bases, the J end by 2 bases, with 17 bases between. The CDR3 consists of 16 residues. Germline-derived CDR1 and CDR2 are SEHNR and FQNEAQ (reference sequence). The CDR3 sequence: CASTPLGGSNTGELFF. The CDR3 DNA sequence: TGTGCCAGCACCCCCTTAGGAGGGTCAAACACCGGGGAGCTGTTTTTT.

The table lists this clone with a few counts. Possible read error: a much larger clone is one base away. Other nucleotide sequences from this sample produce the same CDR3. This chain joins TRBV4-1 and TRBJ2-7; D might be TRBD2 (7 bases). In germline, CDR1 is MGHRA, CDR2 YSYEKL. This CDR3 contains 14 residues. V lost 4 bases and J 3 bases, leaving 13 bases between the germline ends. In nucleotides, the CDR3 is TGCGCCAGCAGCCCCGGGGGGCCAGACTACGAGCAGTACTTC. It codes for CASSPGGPDYEQYF.

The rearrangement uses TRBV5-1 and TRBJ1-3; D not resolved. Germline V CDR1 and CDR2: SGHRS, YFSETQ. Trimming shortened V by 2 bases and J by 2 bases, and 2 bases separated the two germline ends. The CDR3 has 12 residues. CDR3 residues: CASSFPGNTIYF. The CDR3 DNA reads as TGCGCCAGCAGCTTCCCTGGAAACACCATATATTTT.

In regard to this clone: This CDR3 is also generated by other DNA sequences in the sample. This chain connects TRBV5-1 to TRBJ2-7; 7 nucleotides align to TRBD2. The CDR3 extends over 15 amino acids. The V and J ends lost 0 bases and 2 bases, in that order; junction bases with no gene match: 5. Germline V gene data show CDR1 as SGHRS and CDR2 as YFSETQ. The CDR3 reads CASSLVGGVTYEQYF. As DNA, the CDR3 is TGCGCCAGCAGCTTGGTGGGGGGGGTGACCTACGAGCAGTACTTC.

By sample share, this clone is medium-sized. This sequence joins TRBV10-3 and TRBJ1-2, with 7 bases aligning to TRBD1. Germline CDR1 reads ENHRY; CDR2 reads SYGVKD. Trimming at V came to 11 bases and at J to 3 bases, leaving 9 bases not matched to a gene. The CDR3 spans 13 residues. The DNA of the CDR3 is TGTGCCGTCACCCCGACAGGGCACTATGGCTACACCTTC. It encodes CAVTPTGHYGYTF.

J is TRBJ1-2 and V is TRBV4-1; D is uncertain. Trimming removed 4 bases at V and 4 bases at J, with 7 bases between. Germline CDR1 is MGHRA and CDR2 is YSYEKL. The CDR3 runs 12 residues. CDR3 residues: CASSRPSYGYTF. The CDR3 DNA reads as TGCGCCAGCAGCCGCCCCAGCTATGGCTACACCTTC.

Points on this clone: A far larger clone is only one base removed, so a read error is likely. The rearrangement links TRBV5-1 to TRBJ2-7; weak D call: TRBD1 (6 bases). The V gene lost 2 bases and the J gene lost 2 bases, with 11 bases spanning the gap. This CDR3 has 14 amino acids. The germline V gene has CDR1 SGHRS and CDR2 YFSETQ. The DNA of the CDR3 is TGCGCCAGCAGCTTTGGGTCAGGGGCCTACGAGCAGTACTTC. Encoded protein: CASSFGSGAYEQYF.

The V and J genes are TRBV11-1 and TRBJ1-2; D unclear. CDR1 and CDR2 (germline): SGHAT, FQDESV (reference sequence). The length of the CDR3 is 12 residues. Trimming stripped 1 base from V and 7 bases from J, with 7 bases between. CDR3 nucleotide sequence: TGTGCCAGCAGCTTAGAACCCGGTGGCTACACCTTC. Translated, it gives CASSLEPGGYTF.

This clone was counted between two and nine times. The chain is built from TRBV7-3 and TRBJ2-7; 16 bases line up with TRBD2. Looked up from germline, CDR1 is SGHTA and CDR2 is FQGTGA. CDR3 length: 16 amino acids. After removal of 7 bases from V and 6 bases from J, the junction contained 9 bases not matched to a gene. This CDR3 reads CASTRGLAGGHREQYF. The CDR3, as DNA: TGTGCCAGCACCCGGGGACTAGCGGGGGGGCACCGCGAGCAGTACTTC. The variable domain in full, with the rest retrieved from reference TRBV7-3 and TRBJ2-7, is GAGVSQTPSNKVTEKGKYVELRCDPISGHTALYWYRQSLGQGPEFLIYFQGTGAADDSGLPNDRFFAVRPEGSVSTLKIQRTERGDSAVYLCASTRGLAGGHREQYFGPGTRLTVT.

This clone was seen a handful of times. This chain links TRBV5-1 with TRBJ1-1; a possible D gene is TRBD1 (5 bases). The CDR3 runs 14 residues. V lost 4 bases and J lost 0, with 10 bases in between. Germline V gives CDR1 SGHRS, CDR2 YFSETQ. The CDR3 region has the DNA TGCGCCAGCAGCGTGGGGCCCCTGAACACTGAAGCTTTCTTT. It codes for CASSVGPLNTEAFF. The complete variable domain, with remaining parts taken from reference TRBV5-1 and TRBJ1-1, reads KAGVTQTPRYLIKTRGQQVTLSCSPISGHRSVSWYQQTPGQGLQFLFEYFSETQRNKGNFPGRFSGRQFSNSRSEMNVSTLELGDSALYLCASSVGPLNTEAFFGQGTRLTVV.

As DNA, the CDR3 is TGTGCCAGCAGTGTCCATAGACAGGTTGAAGCTTTCTTT. Translated, it gives CASSVHRQVEAFF. This chain joins TRBV6-5 and TRBJ1-1; possible D gene TRBD1, 6 bases. Germline-derived CDR1 and CDR2 are MNHEY and SVGAGI. V was shortened by 5 bases and J by 7 bases, with 14 bases between the two germline ends. The CDR3 extends over 13 amino acids.

This CDR3 is CASSLAGGAGELFF. CDR3 sequence (DNA): TGTGCCAGCAGCTTAGCAGGGGGGGCGGGGGAGCTGTTTTTT. The chain joins TRBV7-2 to TRBJ2-2; D might be TRBD2 (7 bases). Trimming took 0 bases from V and 8 from J, leaving 10 bases between them. Germline CDR1 and CDR2: SGHTA and FQGNSA. CDR3 length: 14 residues.

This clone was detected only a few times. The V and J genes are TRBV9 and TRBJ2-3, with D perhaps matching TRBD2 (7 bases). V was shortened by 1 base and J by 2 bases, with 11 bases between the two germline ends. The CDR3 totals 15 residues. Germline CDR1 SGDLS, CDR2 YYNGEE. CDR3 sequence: CASSVLAGATDTQYF. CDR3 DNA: TGTGCCAGCAGCGTATTGGCGGGGGCCACAGATACGCAGTATTTT. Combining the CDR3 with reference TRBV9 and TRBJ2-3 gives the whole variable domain DSGVTQTPKHLITATGQRVTLRCSPRSGDLSVYWYQQSLDQGLQFLIQYYNGEERAKGNILERFSAQQFPDLHSELNLSSLELGDSALYFCASSVLAGATDTQYFGPGTRLTVL.

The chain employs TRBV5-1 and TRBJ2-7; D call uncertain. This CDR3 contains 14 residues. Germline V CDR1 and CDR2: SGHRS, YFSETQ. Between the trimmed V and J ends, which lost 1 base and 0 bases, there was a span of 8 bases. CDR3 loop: CASSLTGSSYEQYF. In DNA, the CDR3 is TGCGCCAGCAGCTTGACCGGAAGCTCCTACGAGCAGTACTTC.

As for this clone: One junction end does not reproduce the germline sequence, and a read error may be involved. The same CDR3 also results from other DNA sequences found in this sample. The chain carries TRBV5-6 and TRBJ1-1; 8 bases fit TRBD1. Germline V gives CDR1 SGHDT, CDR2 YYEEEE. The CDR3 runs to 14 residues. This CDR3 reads CASSRQGWYTEAFF. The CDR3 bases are TGTGCCAGCAGCCGACAGGGGTGGTACACTGAAGCTTTCTTC.

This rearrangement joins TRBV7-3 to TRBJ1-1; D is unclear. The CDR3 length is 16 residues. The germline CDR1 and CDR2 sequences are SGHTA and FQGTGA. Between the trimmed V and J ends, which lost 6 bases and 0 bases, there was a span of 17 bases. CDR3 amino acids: CASSHVGALMNTEAFF. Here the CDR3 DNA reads TGTGCCAGCAGTCACGTAGGAGCTCTAATGAACACTGAAGCTTTCTTT.

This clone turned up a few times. Here the CDR3 reads CASSLVPDAPDPGYTF. The CDR3 bases are TGTGCCAGCAGCTTGGTTCCCGACGCGCCAGATCCGGGCTACACCTTC. This chain connects TRBV5-7 to TRBJ1-2; unclear D gene. TRBV5-7 is known as an ORF, though its function is uncertain. This CDR3 has 16 residues. Between the trimmed V and J ends, which lost 0 bases and 8 bases, there was a span of 20 bases.